This T cell receptor beta chain comes out of a study of glioma-infiltrating T cells after dendritic cell vaccination. The wider study: Dendritic cells derived from monocytes and pulsed with autologous tumor lysate formed the vaccine.

The CDR3 spans 14 residues. Germline V gene lookup returns CDR1 MDHEN and CDR2 SYDVKM. V was clipped by 1 base and J by 2 bases, with 9 bases between them. The count of this clone is one. The primer mix had 60 V beta and 13 J beta primers. This table comes from immunoSEQ multiplex PCR, and its TCRdb copy is limited to in-frame clones, with some not included. Of fewer than 60,000 clones detected, approximately 90% appear once; the ten largest clones hold over 4.5%. As to time point: after dendritic cell vaccination, including at tumor progression/relapse. This chain connects TRBV28 to TRBJ2-7; possible D gene TRBD1, 5 bases. The sequencing here drew on blood, taken after dendritic cell vaccination. This clonotype was obtained from a human donor with glioblastoma. The CDR3: CASSLSGITYEQYF. The CDR3 nucleotides read TGTGCCAGCAGTTTATCAGGGATAACCTACGAGCAGTACTTC. Using reference TRBV28 and TRBJ2-7 for the parts outside the CDR3, the full variable domain is DVKVTQSSRYLVKRTGEKVFLECVQDMDHENMFWYRQDPGLGLRLIYFSYDVKMKEKGDIPEGYSVSREKKERFSLILESASTNQTSMYLCASSLSGITYEQYFGPGTRLTVT.